This TCR beta chain was captured by sequencing in a study of T cell responses to AZD1222 COVID-19 vaccine listed by TCRdb under 2021. At the level of the whole study: TCR sequencing was performed for about 240 trial participants, of whom about 200 were given two doses of AZD1222 and around 25 were given two doses of MenACWY control vaccine. Enrollment into the trials was organized by age into subgroups of 18-55, 56-69 and 70-plus years, and those subgroups contained about 160, 30 and 59 TCR-sequenced participants, respectively. Overall study outcomes, separate from this receptor: The 56-69-year group was small, and its depth increase did not reach significance, likely because of low power. Spike-specific TCR breadth and depth rose significantly after two AZD1222 doses compared with day 0 and with MenACWY recipients. Most participants were white British and females outnumbered males, and the authors suggested that clonal diversity may have been underestimated. Epitopes outside the regions mutated in the B.1.351 and B.1.1.7 variants were reportedly recognized by nearly half of the unique spike-specific TCRs. Conclusions about previously exposed vaccinees are limited because only five to seven AZD1222 recipients were SARS-CoV-2 seropositive at baseline. Because no day 14 peak-response samples were available, repertoires were characterized only after the peak T cell response. CD4 TCRs associated with the vaccine covered the entire spike protein, and the dominant responses were in regions 160-218 and 743-854.

In light of the paper, this sample's time point label describes: baseline before first vaccination. Read against the paper, the sample's treatment or condition label means: meningococcal conjugate vaccine given as trial control. The vaccinee samples were drawn from two UK trials, COV001 and COV002, one of which was a single-blind randomized controlled phase 2/3 trial testing AZD1222 (ChAdOx1 nCoV-19) in healthy adults. For TCRbeta chain sequencing, PBMC samples were collected from trial participants at day 0 and at day 28 after the second dose. Including the terminal cysteine and phenylalanine, the CDR3 comprises 13 residues. The CDR3 DNA has 39 bases and is translated from base 1. Via the germline V gene, CDR1 is SGHRS and CDR2 YFSETQ. V loses 4 bases of germline sequence and J loses 1 base, and the interval between the two ends is 8 bases. The CDR3 regions of human TCRbeta chains were analyzed by immunosequencing. In the paper's pipeline: TCRs in the repertoires were compared against a reference library of SARS-CoV-2-specific TCRs that had been generated with the MIRA antigen-specificity platform. Breadth was defined as the fraction of unique TCRs that were SARS-CoV-2-associated, and depth was defined as the fraction of total T cells that were SARS-CoV-2-associated. Using the MIRA data, every spike-specific TCR was mapped to the spike region that the TCR reacted to and assigned to either a CD4 or a CD8 class. Log10-transformed breadth and depth values were compared by one-way ANOVA with Sidak's multiple comparisons tests. TCRdb limited this immuneACCESS table to in-frame rearrangements with V and J called. A share of clones is missing; checked studies link under half to unresolved V genes, and the rest is unexplained. V and J calls plus clone size are reproduced from that table; the DNA served to infer D and trimming. The sample table contains more than 140,000 clones; only one count was recorded for approximately 95% of them. Over 0.85% of the sample lies in the top ten.

With regard to this clone: What this receptor recognizes is not known. No much larger clone exists at a distance of one base, and base qualities are not known.

The receptor was isolated from an adult in good health. Sequencing was performed on peripheral blood, taken on day 0 of MenACWY control vaccination. The V and J segments used are TRBV5-1 and TRBJ1-1; the D gene is not confidently resolved. In nucleotides, the sequence is TGCGCCAGCAGCACCGGAACGAACACTGAAGCTTTCTTT. It translates as CASSTGTNTEAFF.